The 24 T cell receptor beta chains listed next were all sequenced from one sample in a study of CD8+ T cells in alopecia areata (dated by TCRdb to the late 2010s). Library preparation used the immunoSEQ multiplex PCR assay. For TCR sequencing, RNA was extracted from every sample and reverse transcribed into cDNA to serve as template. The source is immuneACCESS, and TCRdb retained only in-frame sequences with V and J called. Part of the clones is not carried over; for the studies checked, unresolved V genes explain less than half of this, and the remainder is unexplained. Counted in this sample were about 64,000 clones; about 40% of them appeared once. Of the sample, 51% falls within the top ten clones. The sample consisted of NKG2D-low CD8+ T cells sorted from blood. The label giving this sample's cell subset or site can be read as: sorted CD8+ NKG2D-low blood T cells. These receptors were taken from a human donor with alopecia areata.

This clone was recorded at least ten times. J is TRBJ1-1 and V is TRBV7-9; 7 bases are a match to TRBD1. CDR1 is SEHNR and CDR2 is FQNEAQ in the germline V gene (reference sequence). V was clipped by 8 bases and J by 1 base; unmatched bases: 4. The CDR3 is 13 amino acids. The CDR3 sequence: CASGRTGNTEAFF. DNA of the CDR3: TGTGCCAGCGGCCGGACAGGGAACACTGAAGCTTTCTTT.

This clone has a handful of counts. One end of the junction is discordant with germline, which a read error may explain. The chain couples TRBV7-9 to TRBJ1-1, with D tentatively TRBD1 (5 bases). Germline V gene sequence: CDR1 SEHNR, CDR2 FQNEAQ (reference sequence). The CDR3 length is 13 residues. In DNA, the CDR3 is TGTGCCAGCAGCCTAGCAGGGACGGCTGAAGCTTTCTTT. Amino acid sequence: CASSLAGTAEAFF.

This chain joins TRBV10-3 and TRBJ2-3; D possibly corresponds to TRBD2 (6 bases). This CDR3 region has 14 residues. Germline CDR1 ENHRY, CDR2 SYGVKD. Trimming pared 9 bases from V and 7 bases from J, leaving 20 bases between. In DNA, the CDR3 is TGTGCCATGGCTTCGACTAGTAGGGGCCATACGCAGTATTTT. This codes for CAMASTSRGHTQYF.

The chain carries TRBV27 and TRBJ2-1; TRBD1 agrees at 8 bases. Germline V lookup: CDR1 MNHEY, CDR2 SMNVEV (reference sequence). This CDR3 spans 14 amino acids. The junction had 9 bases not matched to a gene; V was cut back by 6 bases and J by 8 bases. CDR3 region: CASRADRVIDEQFF. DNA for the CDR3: TGTGCCAGCAGAGCGGACAGGGTGATTGATGAGCAGTTCTTC.

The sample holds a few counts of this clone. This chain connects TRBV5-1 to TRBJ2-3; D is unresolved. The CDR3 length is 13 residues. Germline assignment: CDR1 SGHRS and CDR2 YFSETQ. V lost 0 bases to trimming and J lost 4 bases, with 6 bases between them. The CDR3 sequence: CASSLVLSDTQYF. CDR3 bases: TGCGCCAGCAGCTTGGTGTTGTCAGATACGCAGTATTTT.

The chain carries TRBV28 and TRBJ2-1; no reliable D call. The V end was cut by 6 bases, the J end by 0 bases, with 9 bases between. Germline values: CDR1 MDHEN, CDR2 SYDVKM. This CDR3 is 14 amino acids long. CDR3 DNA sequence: TGTGCCAGCAGCCCCGGCTTCTCCTACAATGAGCAGTTCTTC. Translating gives CASSPGFSYNEQFF. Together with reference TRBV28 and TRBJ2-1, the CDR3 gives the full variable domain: DVKVTQSSRYLVKRTGEKVFLECVQDMDHENMFWYRQDPGLGLRLIYFSYDVKMKEKGDIPEGYSVSREKKERFSLILESASTNQTSMYLCASSPGFSYNEQFFGPGTRLTVL.

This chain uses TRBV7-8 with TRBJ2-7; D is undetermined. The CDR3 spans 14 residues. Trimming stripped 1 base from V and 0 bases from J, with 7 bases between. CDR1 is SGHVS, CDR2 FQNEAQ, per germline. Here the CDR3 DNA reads TGTGCCAGCAGCTTAGTAGGCCCCTCCTACGAGCAGTACTTC. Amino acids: CASSLVGPSYEQYF.

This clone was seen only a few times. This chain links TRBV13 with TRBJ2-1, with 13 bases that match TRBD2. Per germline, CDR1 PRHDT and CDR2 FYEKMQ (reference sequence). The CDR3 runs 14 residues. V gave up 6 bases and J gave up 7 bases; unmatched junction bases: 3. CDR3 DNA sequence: TGTGCCAGCAGGGGACTAGCGGGATCAAATGAGCAGTTCTTC. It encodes CASRGLAGSNEQFF.

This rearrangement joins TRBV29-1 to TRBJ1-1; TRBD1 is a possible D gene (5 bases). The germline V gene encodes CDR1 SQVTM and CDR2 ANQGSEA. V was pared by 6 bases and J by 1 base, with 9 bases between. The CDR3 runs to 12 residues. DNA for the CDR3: TGCAGCGTGGTTACAGGGAACACTGAAGCTTTCTTT. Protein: CSVVTGNTEAFF.

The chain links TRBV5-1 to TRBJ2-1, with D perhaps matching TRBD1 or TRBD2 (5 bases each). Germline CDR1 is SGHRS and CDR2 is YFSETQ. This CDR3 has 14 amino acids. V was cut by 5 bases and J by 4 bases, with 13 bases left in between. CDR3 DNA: TGCGCCAGCAGAGGGGACGGGAATTACAATGAGCAGTTCTTC. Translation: CASRGDGNYNEQFF.

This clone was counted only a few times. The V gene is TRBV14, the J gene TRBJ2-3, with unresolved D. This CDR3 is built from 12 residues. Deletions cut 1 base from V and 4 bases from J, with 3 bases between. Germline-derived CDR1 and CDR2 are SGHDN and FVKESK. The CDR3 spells CASSQGPDTQYF. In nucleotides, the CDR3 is TGTGCCAGCAGCCAAGGCCCAGATACGCAGTATTTT. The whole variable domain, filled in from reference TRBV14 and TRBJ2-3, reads EAGVTQFPSHSVIEKGQTVTLRCDPISGHDNLYWYRRVMGKEIKFLLHFVKESKQDESGMPNNRFLAERTGGTYSTLKVQPAELEDSGVYFCASSQGPDTQYFGPGTRLTVL.

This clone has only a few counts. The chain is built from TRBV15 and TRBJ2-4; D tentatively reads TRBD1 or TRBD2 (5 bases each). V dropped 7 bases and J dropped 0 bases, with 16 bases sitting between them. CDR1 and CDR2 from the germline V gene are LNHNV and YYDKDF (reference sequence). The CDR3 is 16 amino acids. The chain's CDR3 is CATKPGLPLAKNIQYF. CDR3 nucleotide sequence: TGTGCCACCAAACCGGGGCTACCGCTAGCCAAAAACATTCAGTACTTC.

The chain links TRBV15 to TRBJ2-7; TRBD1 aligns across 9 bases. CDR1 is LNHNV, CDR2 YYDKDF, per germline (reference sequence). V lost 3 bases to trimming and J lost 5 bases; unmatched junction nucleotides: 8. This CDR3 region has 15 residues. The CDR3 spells CATSRRTGVQNEQYF. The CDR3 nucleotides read TGTGCCACCAGCAGGCGGACAGGGGTTCAGAACGAGCAGTACTTC.

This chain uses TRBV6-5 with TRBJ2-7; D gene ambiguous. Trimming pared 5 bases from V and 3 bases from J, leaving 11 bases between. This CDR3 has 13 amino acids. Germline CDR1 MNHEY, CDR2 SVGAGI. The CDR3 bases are TGTGCCAGCAGTACCCAGGTGTACTACGAGCAGTACTTC. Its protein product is CASSTQVYYEQYF.

The CDR3: CASDGSGSSYEQYF. The DNA for the CDR3 is TGTGCTAGTGATGGTTCTGGGAGTTCCTACGAGCAGTACTTC. The chain carries TRBV12-5 and TRBJ2-7; TRBD2 is a possible D gene (5 bases). V was shortened by 7 bases and J by 1 base, with 14 bases between the two germline ends. This CDR3 spans 14 amino acids. The germline V gene encodes CDR1 LGHNT and CDR2 FRNRAP.

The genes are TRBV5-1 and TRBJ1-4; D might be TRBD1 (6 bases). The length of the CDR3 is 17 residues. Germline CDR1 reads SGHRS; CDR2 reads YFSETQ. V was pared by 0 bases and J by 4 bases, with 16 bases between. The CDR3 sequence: CASSLALATGDNEKLFF. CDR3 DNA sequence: TGCGCCAGCAGCTTGGCCCTAGCGACAGGTGATAATGAAAAACTGTTTTTT.

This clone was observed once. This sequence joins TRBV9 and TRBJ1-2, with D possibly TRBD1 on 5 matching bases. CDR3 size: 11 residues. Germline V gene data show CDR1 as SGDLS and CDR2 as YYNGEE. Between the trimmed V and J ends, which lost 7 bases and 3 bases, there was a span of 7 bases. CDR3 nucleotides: TGTGCCAGCGGGGGGGACTATGGCTACACCTTC. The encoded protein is CASGGDYGYTF.

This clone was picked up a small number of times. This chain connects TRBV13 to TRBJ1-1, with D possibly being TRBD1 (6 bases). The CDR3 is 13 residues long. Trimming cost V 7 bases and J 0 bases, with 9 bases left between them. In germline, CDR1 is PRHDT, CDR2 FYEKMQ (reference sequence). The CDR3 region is CASKQGMNTEAFF. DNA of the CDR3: TGTGCCAGCAAACAGGGCATGAACACTGAAGCTTTCTTT.

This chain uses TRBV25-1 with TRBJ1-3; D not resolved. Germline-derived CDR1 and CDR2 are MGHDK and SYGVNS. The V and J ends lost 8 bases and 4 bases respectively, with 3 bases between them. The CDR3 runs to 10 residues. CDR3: CASAGNTIYF. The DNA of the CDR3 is TGTGCCAGCGCGGGAAACACCATATATTTT.

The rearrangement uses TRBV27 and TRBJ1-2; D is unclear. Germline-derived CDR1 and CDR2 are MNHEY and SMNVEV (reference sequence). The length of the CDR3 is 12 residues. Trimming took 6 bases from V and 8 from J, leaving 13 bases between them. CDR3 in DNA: TGTGCCAGCAGCCCCCTCGGGGAGGGCTACACCTTC. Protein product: CASSPLGEGYTF.

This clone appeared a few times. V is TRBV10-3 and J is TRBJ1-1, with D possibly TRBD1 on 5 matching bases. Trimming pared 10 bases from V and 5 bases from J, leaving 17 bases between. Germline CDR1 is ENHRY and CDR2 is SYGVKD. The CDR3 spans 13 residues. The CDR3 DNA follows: TGTGCCACCGGGACTCCGGGAGGAACTGAAGCTTTCTTT. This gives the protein CATGTPGGTEAFF.

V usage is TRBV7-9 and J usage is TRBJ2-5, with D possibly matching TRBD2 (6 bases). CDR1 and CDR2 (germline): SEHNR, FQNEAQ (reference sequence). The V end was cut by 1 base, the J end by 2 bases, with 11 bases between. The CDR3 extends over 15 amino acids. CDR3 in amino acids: CASSLGPRGQETQYF. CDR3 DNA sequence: TGTGCCAGCAGCTTAGGGCCCCGGGGGCAAGAGACCCAGTACTTC.

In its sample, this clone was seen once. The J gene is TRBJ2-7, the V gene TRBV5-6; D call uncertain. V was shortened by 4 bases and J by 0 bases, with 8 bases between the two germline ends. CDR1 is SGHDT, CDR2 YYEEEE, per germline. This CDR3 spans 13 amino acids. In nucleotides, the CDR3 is TGTGCCAGCAGCCCGGTGGGCTCCTACGAGCAGTACTTC. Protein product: CASSPVGSYEQYF. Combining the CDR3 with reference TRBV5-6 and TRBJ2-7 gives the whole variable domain DAGVTQSPTHLIKTRGQQVTLRCSPKSGHDTVSWYQQALGQGPQFIFQYYEEEERQRGNFPDRFSGHQFPNYSSELNVNALLLGDSALYLCASSPVGSYEQYFGPGTRLTVT.

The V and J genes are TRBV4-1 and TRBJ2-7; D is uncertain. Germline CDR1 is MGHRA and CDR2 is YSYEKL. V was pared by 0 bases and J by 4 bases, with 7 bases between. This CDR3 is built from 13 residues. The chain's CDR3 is CASSQEGEYEQYF. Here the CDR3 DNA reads TGCGCCAGCAGCCAAGAAGGAGAGTACGAGCAGTACTTC.